This T cell receptor beta chain was recovered during a study of OX40 agonist ivuxolimab in advanced cancers. Turning to the study itself: Past anti-PD-1, anti-PD-L1 or anti-CTLA-4 therapy was accepted, and 40% had received some.

Sequencing used immunoSEQ multiplex PCR; TCRdb keeps in-frame clones, though not all of them. The sample lists around 140,000 clones; 85% to 95% were seen once. Germline V gene sequence: CDR1 SGHRS, CDR2 YFSETQ. The CDR3 covers 14 residues. After removal of 5 bases from V and 5 bases from J, the junction contained 5 bases not matched to a gene. This chain connects TRBV5-1 to TRBJ2-1, with TRBD2 matching 9 bases. The material sequenced was CD4+ or CD8+ T cells sorted from blood, taken in a trial of the OX40 agonist ivuxolimab. This TCR was recovered from an adult with an advanced solid tumor such as melanoma, head and neck, liver or kidney cancer. The CDR3 protein is CASRSSGTHNEQFF. In DNA form, the CDR3 reads TGCGCCAGCAGGTCTAGCGGGACCCACAATGAGCAGTTCTTC.